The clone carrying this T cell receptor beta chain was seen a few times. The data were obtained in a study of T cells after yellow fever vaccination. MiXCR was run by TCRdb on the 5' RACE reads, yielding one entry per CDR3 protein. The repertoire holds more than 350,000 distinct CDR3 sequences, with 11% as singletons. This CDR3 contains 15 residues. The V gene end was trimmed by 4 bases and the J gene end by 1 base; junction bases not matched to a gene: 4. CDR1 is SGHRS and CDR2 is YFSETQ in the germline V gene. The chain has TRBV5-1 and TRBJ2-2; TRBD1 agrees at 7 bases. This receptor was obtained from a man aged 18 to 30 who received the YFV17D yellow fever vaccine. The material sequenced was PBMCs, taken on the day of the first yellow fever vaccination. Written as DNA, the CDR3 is TGCGCCAGCAGCCAAGACAGGGTGAACACCGGGGAGCTGTTTTTT. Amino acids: CASSQDRVNTGELFF.